This T cell receptor beta chain was captured by sequencing in a study of spatial heterogeneity in lung cancer. The CDR3 has 15 residues. Per germline, CDR1 LNHNV and CDR2 YYDKDF (reference sequence). V was clipped by 1 base and J by 4 bases; unmatched bases: 6. Broader study findings: The study found that expanded intratumoral alpha and beta TCR counts tracked tumor mutation counts.

One entry per CDR3 protein results from TCRdb running MiXCR on the 5' RACE reads. This repertoire shows around 20,000 distinct CDR3 sequences, about 2.7% found once; its top ten account for just under 8%. Specified time point: sample taken at primary tumor resection. Donors were fewer than 90 untreated early-stage non-small cell lung cancer patients. This clonotype was detected ten times or more. Its antigen remains unidentified. This clonotype was obtained from a male donor with early-stage non-small cell lung cancer. Sequenced here: lung tumor tissue, sampled at surgery. V gene TRBV15 combines with J gene TRBJ1-1; 7 positions match TRBD1. Here the CDR3 reads CATSRGQGDGTEAFF. CDR3 nucleotides: TGTGCCACCAGCAGAGGACAGGGCGATGGCACTGAAGCTTTCTTT.